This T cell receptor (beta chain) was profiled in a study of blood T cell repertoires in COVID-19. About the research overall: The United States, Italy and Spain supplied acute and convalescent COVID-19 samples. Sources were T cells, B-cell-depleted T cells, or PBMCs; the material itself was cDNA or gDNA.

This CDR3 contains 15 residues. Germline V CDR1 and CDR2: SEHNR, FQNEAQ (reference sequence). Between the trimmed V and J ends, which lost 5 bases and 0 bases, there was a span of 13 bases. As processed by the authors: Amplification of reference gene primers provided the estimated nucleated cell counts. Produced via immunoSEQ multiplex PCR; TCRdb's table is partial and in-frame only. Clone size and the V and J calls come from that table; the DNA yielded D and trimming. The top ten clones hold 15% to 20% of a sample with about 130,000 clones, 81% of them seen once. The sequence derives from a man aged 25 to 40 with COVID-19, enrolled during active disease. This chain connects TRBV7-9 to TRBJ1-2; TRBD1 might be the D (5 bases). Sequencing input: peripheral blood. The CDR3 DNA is TGTGCCAGCAGCCCCCCGGACACATCTAACTATGGCTACACCTTC. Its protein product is CASSPPDTSNYGYTF.